This TCR beta chain came from a study of CD8+ T cells in alopecia areata. Trimming left V 5 bases short and J 3 bases short, with 5 bases between. The CDR3 is 13 amino acids. Germline CDR1 MGHDK, CDR2 SYGVNS. Reverse transcribed after extraction, RNA yielded cDNA as the sequencing template. The data were produced by immunoSEQ multiplex PCR, yet TCRdb's version contains in-frame clones alone and is incomplete. This table has roughly 250,000 clones, under 80% appearing once. Sequenced here: CD4+ T cells sorted from blood, sampled at week 0. The chain carries TRBV25-1 and TRBJ1-6; no clear D gene. The sequence was obtained from a human donor with alopecia areata. CDR3 nucleotides: TGTGCCAGCAGTCCGCGCTATAATTCACCCCTCCACTTT. It encodes CASSPRYNSPLHF.